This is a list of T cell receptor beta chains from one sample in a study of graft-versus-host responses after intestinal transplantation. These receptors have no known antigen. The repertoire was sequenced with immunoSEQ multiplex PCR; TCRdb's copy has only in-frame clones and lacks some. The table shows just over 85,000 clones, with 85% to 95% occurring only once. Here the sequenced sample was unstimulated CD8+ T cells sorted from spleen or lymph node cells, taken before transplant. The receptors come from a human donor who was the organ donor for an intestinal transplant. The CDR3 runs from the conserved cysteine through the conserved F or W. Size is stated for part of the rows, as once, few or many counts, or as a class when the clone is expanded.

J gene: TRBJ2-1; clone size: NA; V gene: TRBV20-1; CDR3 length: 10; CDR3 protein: CSANRAQQFF
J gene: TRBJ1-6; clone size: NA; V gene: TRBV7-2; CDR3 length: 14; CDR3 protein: CASSFPGQGSPLHF
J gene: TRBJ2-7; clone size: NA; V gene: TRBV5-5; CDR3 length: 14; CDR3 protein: CASSSVLSLYEQYF
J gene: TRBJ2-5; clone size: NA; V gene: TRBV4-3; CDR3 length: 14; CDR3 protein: CASSQTDREETRYF
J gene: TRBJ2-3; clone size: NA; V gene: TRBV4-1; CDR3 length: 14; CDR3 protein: CASSREGSEDTQYF
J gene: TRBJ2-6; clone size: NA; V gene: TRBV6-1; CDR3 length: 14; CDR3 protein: CASRPRSGANVLTF
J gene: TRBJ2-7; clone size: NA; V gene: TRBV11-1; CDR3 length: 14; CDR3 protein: CASSGGAKAYEQYF
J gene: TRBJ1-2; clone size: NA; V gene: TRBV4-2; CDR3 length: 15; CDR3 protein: CASSQAPGQGDGYTF
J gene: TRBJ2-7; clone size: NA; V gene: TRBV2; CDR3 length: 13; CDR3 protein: CASSDSKGYEQYF
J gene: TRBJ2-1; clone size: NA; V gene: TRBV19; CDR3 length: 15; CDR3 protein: CASSIVAGLSNEQFF
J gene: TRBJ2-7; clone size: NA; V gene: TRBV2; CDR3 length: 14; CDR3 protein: CASSEGTGSYEQYF
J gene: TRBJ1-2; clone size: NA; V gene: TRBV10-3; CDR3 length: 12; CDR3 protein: CAPGTVNYGYTF
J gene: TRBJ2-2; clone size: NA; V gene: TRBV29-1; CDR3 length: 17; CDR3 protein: CSVEDPKRGGWTGELFF
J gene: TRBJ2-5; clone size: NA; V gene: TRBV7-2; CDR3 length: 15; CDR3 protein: CASREAGGMGETQYF
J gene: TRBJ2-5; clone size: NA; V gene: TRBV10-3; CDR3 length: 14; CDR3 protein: CAISESAGQETQYF
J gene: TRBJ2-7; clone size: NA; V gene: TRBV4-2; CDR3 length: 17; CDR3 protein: CASSQDWASGVLDEQYF
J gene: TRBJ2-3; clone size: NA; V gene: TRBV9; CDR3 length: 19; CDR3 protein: CASSVGPSWVAGSSDTQYF
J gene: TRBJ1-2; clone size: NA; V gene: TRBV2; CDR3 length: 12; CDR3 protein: CASSGRGNGYTF
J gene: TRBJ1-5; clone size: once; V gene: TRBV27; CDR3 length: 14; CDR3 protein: CASKLSGVAQPQHF
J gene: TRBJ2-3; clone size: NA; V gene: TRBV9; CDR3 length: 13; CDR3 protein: CASSVSGGDTQYF
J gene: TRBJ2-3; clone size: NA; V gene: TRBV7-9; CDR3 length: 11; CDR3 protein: CASSPTDTQYF
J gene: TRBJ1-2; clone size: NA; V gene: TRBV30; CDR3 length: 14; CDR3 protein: CAWSVLLGGDGYTF
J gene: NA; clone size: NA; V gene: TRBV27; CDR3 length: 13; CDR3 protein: CASSWGDAYEQYF
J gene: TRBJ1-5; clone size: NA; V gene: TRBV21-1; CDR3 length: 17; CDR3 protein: CASSSDPGQGLRQPQHF
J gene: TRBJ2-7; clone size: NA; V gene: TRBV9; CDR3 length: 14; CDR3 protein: CASSVGTGTYEQYF
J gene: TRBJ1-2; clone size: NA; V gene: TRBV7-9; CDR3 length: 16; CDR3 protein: CASSPLGQGEDYGYTF
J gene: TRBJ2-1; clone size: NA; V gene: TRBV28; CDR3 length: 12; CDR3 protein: CASCDSYNEQFF
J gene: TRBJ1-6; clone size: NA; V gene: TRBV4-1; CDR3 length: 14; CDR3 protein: CASSQWATNSPLHF
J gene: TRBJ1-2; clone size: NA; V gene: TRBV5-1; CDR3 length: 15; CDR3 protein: CASSFLPGGNYGYTF
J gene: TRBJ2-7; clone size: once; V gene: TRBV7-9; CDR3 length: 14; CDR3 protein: CASGGGLASYEQYF
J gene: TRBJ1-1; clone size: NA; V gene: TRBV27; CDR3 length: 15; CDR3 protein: CASRDRLTKNTEAFF
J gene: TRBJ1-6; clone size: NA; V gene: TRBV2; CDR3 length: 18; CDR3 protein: CASAVNLAQGMGRSPLHF